The sequence of this TCR beta chain was determined in a study of vaccination and CD4 T cells after COVID-19 (dated by TCRdb to 2022 to 2024). About the full investigation: Convalescent patients had a positive SARS-CoV-2 result on nasal swab PCR, and of these patients, several had mild disease and one had severe disease. Six males and four females were included in the convalescent cohort, with two Hispanic individuals, seven Caucasians, two Asians and one multiracial person represented. Two doses of either the Pfizer-BioNTech BNT162b2 vaccine (n=8) or the Moderna mRNA-1273 vaccine (n=2) were administered to participants. Post-COVID blood samples from convalescent patients were collected a median of about 110 days after diagnosis, with a range of about 30 to 170 days. Post-vaccine blood samples were obtained a median of about 70 days after the second vaccine dose, with a range of about 14 to 250 days. Culture stimuli were overlapping spike peptide pools from SARS-CoV-2 and from the common cold coronaviruses HCoV-NL63, HCoV-OC43 and HCoV-229E. In control cultures, a CEFX viral epitope pool was used as positive control, an HIV-1 Nef peptide pool was used as negative control, or no peptide was added. In roughly nine COVID-19 convalescent patients and 4 infection-naive healthy vaccine recipients, the spike-specific CD4+ TCR repertoire before mRNA vaccination was compared with the repertoire after mRNA vaccination. Broader findings and caveats from the paper: The median count of SARS-CoV-2-reactive clonotypes went up from roughly 21 after infection to around 38 after vaccination, although the change was not significant. In convalescent patients, a median about 86% of post-vaccine SARS-CoV-2-reactive clones were detected only after vaccination, suggesting vaccine-specific priming. The number of convalescent patients in the study was relatively small, and the study did not examine early timepoints following natural infection. In convalescent patients, nearly all vaccine-specific clones (304 of 307) were found to be mono-reactive for SARS-CoV-2 spike rather than cross-reactive with common cold coronaviruses.

The sample holds a few counts of this clonotype. Its target antigen remains unknown. No qualities accompany the bases; no much larger clone lies one base away. Trimming at the junction amounts to 6 bases on V and 4 bases on J, and the germline ends lie 12 bases apart. Per the germline V gene, MNHNS is the CDR1 and SASEGT is the CDR2. Measured from the cysteine to the phenylalanine, the CDR3 is 14 residues long. Solely the CDR3 DNA is kept, with 42 bases framed from the first base. Library prep was done by PCR. DNA from cultured CD4+ T cells was subjected to TCR sequencing with the Oncomine TCR Beta short-read assay at the Johns Hopkins FTIC core. The QIAamp micro DNA kit was used to extract genomic DNA from the cultured CD4+ T cells. Oncomine TCR Beta libraries from cultured CD4+ T cells were pooled using unique dual indexes and sequenced on an Illumina iSeq 100. In the authors' own workflow: Non-productive sequences were filtered out, and CDR3s that did not start with C, did not end with F or W, or were shorter than 7 amino acids were discarded. Antigen-specific clonotypes were identified with the MANAFEST web application by comparing peptide-stimulated wells with reference and other culture wells. Positive clones required FDR below 0.05, an odds ratio above 5, and productive frequency above 0.1% in at least two of three replicate wells. Cross-reactive clonotypes were defined as significantly expanded in both SARS-CoV-2 spike wells and at least one common cold coronavirus spike condition. Similarity between CDR3 sequences was evaluated in R version 3.6.1 using Levenshtein distances (stringdist) and unrooted phylogenetic trees (ape). TCRdb took the public reads, trimmed them with fastp at Q25, ran MiXCR for clone calling and kept in-frame beta chains. Entries that share a CDR3 protein sequence are merged under the most common genes and DNA. The V and J calls come from TCRdb's annotation, not from the publication. In this sample the table shows about 20,000 distinct CDR3 sequences, 45% to 60% of which occur a single time. 7.4% of the sample lies in the top ten.

Sample treatment or condition, as interpreted from the label and publication: approximately 9-day PBMC culture with coronavirus spike peptide pools or control peptides (ViraFEST assay). To expand antigen-specific T cells with peptide pools and then pick out the expanded clonotypes through TCR sequencing, the study relied on the ViraFEST assay. Positive SARS-CoV-2 PCR tests in the convalescent patients dated from March to December 2020, before Alpha, Beta and Delta variants emerged in the United States. Roughly 2.1 million PBMCs per well were cultured in IMDM with 5% human AB serum and 8 to 10 IU/ml IL-2, plus 10 ug/ml peptide pools. Half of the culture medium was replaced with fresh IL-2-containing medium on days 3 and 7. Once the cells had been in culture for around 10 days, the EasySep CD4+ T cell isolation kit was used to isolate CD4+ T cells by negative selection. Ficoll-Paque Plus gradient centrifugation was used to isolate PBMCs from whole blood, and the isolated PBMCs were then either used fresh or cryopreserved at -140C. Each culture condition was generally run in triplicate wells.

The material sequenced was CD4+ T cells from blood, cultured in vitro. Recombination linked TRBV6-1 to TRBJ2-2, with the D gene not confidently named. The origin of this receptor is a human donor who had recovered from COVID-19. The bases read TGTGCCAGCAGGGGGTCCTTGGGCACCGGGGAGCTGTTTTTT. The translation is CASRGSLGTGELFF.